These 14 T cell receptor beta chains were all obtained from the same sample, sequenced in a study of chemoradiotherapy in HPV16-positive cancers. TCRdb's copy holds only in-frame clones and misses some; the assay was immunoSEQ multiplex PCR. The sample holds approximately 58,000 clones; 90% are singletons and the top ten take roughly 3.3%. Sequenced material: blood, taken from a patient who underwent chemoradiotherapy. The receptors derive from a human donor with HPV-associated anogenital cancer.

The chain combines TRBV6-6 with TRBJ1-1; possible D gene TRBD1, 6 bases. Looked up from germline, CDR1 is MNHNY and CDR2 is SVGAGI (reference sequence). V lost 4 bases and J lost 0, with 9 bases in between. The CDR3 has 14 residues. The CDR3: CASSSGTMNTEAFF. The CDR3 region has the DNA TGTGCCAGCAGTTCGGGGACAATGAACACTGAAGCTTTCTTT.

The chain employs TRBV21-1 and TRBJ2-5; no check of the table's D call, TRBD2, against the DNA was made. TRBV21-1 has pseudogene status. The CDR3 has 16 residues. The chain's CDR3 is CASSKFGTRILKTQYF. DNA for the CDR3: TGTGCCAGCAGCAAATTCGGGACTAGAATTTTGAAGACCCAGTACTTC.

In regard to this clone: The missing conserved phenylalanine or tryptophan at the end of this CDR3 makes a read error likely. The J gene is TRBJ1-2, the V gene TRBV30; 9 bases match TRBD1. V was clipped by 0 bases and J by 8 bases; unmatched bases: 7. This CDR3 has 14 residues. CDR1 is GTSNPN and CDR2 is SVGIG in the germline V gene (reference sequence). This CDR3 reads CAWSVSGQGRGYTL. CDR3 coding DNA: TGTGCCTGGAGTGTTTCGGGACAGGGCAGGGGCTACACCCTC.

This clone has only one observation. J is TRBJ1-5 and V is TRBV7-2, with D unclear. CDR3 length: 14 amino acids. Trimming removed 5 bases at V and 1 base at J, with 9 bases between. CDR1 is SGHTA, CDR2 FQGNSA, per germline. In DNA, the CDR3 is TGTGCCAGCAGCCAGCATGGGAGCAATCAGCCCCAGCATTTT. Protein product: CASSQHGSNQPQHF. Drawing the rest from reference TRBV7-2 and TRBJ1-5, the complete variable domain is GAGVSQSPSNKVTEKGKDVELRCDPISGHTALYWYRQSLGQGLEFLIYFQGNSAPDKSGLPSDRFSAERTGGSVSTLTIQRTQQEDSAVYLCASSQHGSNQPQHFGDGTRLSIL.

The CDR3 region has the DNA TGTGCCAGCTCACCACCGGGACAGGGCTCCTACGAGCAGTACTTC. This codes for CASSPPGQGSYEQYF. The rearrangement joins TRBV18 to TRBJ2-7; 9 positions match TRBD1. In germline, CDR1 is KGHSH, CDR2 LQKENI. The junction had 0 bases not matched to a gene; V was cut back by 0 bases and J by 0 bases. The CDR3 length is 15 residues.

The rearrangement joins TRBV2 to TRBJ1-2; 7 nucleotides agree with TRBD1. V dropped 6 bases and J dropped 8; count of bases not matched to a gene: 9. Germline V CDR1 and CDR2: SNHLY, FYNNEI. There are 13 residues in the CDR3. CDR3 in amino acids: CASSAQGREGYTF. In DNA form, the CDR3 reads TGTGCCAGCAGCGCACAGGGGAGGGAGGGCTACACCTTC.

The gene calls are TRBV4-3 and TRBJ2-5; D is possibly TRBD1 (6 bases). Germline loops: CDR1 LGHNA, CDR2 YSLEER. The CDR3 is made up of 15 amino acids. Trimming took off 1 base at V and 2 bases at J, with 11 bases between the two ends. CDR3 coding DNA: TGCGCCAGCAGCCAAGGGGACATTCCACAAGAGACCCAGTACTTC. It is translated as CASSQGDIPQETQYF.

The chain uses TRBV7-2 and TRBJ2-5, with TRBD2 identical over 8 bases. The ends lost 5 bases at V and 2 bases at J; junction bases unmatched: 13. The germline gives CDR1 SGHTA, CDR2 FQGNSA. There are 17 residues in the CDR3. As DNA, the CDR3 is TGTGCCAGCAGCCCAAGGATTAATAGCGGGATACAAGAGACCCAGTACTTC. It yields the protein CASSPRINSGIQETQYF.

The chain couples TRBV13 to TRBJ2-7, with TRBD1 matching over 8 bases. The CDR3 consists of 16 residues. The germline gives CDR1 PRHDT, CDR2 FYEKMQ (reference sequence). Germline trimming cut 3 bases from V and 6 bases from J; bases unmatched to any gene: 13. The CDR3, as DNA: TGTGCCAGCAGCTTTCAAAATCCAGGGGGCCTTGGCGAGCAGTACTTC. Its translation: CASSFQNPGGLGEQYF.

The chain recombines TRBV7-9 with TRBJ2-7, with no clear D. Germline V lookup: CDR1 SEHNR, CDR2 FQNEAQ (reference sequence). The CDR3 length is 15 residues. V was cut by 6 bases and J by 4 bases, with 19 bases left in between. Here the CDR3 reads CASSTRASNSYEQYF. The CDR3 DNA follows: TGTGCCAGCAGTACCCGGGCCTCTAACTCGTACGAGCAGTACTTC.

The rearrangement uses TRBV11-2 and TRBJ2-7; TRBD1 matches 7 bases. This CDR3 is built from 16 residues. CDR1 is SGHAT and CDR2 is FQNNGV in the germline V gene. V gave up 1 base and J gave up 4 bases; unmatched junction bases: 10. CDR3 in amino acids: CASSLANRGPLYEQYF. DNA of the CDR3: TGTGCCAGCAGCTTAGCCAACAGGGGCCCTCTTTACGAGCAGTACTTC.

The rearrangement links TRBV19 to TRBJ1-6; 12 bases align to TRBD1. This CDR3 region has 14 residues. V was pared by 7 bases and J by 8 bases, with 3 bases of the junction left unmatched. From germline, CDR1 is LNHDA and CDR2 SQIVND (reference sequence). In nucleotides, the CDR3 is TGTGCCAGTATGGGGACAGGGGGCTATTCACCCCTCCACTTT. This gives the protein CASMGTGGYSPLHF.

The CDR3 DNA reads TGTGCCACCAAACAGGGGGCTAACGGGGAGCTGTTTTTT. This translates into CATKQGANGELFF. V gene TRBV15 combines with J gene TRBJ2-2; 9 positions match TRBD1. Germline V gene data show CDR1 as LNHNV and CDR2 as YYDKDF (reference sequence). This CDR3 is built from 13 residues. V shed 7 bases and J 7 bases; nucleotides not matched to a gene: 4.

The rearrangement joins TRBV10-1 to TRBJ1-4; D is ambiguous. Germline lookup yields CDR1 WNHNN and CDR2 SYGVQD (reference sequence). CDR3 length: 17 residues. The V gene lost 3 bases and the J gene lost 2 bases, with 16 bases spanning the gap. The CDR3 coding sequence is TGCGCCAGCAGTGATACGGGGAAGGTAAGGACTAATGAAAAACTGTTTTTT. This encodes CASSDTGKVRTNEKLFF.